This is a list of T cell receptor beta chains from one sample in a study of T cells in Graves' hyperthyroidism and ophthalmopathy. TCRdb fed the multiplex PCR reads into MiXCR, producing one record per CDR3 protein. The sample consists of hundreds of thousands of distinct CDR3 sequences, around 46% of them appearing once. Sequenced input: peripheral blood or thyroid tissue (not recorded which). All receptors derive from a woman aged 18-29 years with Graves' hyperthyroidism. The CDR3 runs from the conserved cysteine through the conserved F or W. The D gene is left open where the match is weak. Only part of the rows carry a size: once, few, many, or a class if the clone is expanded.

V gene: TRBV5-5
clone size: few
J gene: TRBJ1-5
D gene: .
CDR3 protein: CASSLVDGHNQPQHF
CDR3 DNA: TGTGCCAGCAGCTTGGTGGACGGTCACAATCAGCCCCAGCATTTT

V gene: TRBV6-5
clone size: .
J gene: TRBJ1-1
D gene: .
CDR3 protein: CASSTHGGRAEAFF
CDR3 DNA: TGTGCCAGCAGTACTCACGGGGGGAGGGCTGAAGCTTTCTTT

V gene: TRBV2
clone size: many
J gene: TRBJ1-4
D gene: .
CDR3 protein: CASRDTHEKLFF
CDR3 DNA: TGTGCCAGCAGGGACACCCATGAAAAACTGTTTTTT

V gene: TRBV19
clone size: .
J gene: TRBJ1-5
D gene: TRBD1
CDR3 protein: CASRADRVNQPQHF
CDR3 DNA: TGTGCCAGTAGAGCGGACAGGGTAAATCAGCCCCAGCATTTT

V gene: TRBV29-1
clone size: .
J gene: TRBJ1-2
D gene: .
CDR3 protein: CSDTGRYTF
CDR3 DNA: TGCAGCGACACAGGACGCTACACCTTC

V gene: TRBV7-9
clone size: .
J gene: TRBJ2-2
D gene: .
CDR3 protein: CASSPINTHTGELFF
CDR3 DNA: TGTGCCAGCAGCCCAATTAATACCCACACCGGGGAGCTGTTTTTT

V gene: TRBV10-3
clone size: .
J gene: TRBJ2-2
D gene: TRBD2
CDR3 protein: CAISQPGLAGDGSGELFF
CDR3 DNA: TGTGCCATCAGTCAACCGGGACTAGCGGGAGATGGCTCCGGGGAGCTGTTTTTT

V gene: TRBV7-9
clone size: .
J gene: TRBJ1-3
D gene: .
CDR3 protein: CASSLAAGQGIGNTIYF
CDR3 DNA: TGTGCCAGCAGCTTAGCGGCCGGCCAGGGGATTGGAAACACCATATATTTT

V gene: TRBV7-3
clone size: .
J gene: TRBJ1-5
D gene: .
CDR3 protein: CARGLAGDNQPQHF
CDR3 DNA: TGTGCCAGGGGGCTAGCGGGGGACAATCAGCCCCAGCATTTT

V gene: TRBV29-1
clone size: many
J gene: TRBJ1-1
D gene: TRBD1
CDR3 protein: CSVKPLPGQGEAFF
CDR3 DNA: TGCAGCGTCAAACCCCTCCCCGGACAGGGGGAAGCTTTCTTT

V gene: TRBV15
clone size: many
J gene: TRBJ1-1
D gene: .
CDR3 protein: CATSRGDGGSTEAFF
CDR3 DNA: TGTGCCACCAGCAGGGGTGATGGGGGAAGCACTGAAGCTTTCTTT

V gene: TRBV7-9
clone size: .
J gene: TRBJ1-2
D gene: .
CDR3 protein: CASSGGGLYGYTF
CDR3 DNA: TGTGCCAGCAGCGGTGGAGGACTCTATGGCTACACCTTC

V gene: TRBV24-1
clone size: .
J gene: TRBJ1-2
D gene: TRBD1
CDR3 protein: CATSAPPGQTNYGYTF
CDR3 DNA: TGTGCCACCAGTGCCCCCCCGGGACAGACGAACTATGGCTACACCTTC

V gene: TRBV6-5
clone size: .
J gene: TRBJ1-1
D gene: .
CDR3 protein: CASSYSRVGTEAFF
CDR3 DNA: TGTGCCAGCAGTTACTCCCGGGTTGGCACTGAAGCTTTCTTT

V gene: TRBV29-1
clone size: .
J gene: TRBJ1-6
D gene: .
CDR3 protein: CSVAGGRF
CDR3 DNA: TGCAGCGTGGCGGGAGGGCGGTTT

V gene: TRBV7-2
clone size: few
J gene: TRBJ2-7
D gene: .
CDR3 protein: CASSYSGAAYEQYF
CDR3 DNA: TGTGCCAGCAGTTACTCAGGGGCCGCCTACGAGCAGTACTTC

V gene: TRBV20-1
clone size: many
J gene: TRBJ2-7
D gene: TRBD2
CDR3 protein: CSARTPAGYEQYF
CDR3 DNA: TGCAGTGCTAGAACCCCAGCGGGATACGAGCAGTACTTC

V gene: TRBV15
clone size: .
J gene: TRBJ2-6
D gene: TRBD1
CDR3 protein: CATSRPGQGANVLTF
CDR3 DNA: TGTGCCACCAGCAGACCGGGACAGGGGGCCAACGTCCTGACTTTC

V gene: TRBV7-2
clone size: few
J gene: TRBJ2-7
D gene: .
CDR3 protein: CASSYGASYEQYF
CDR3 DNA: TGTGCCAGCAGTTACGGGGCCTCCTACGAGCAGTACTTC

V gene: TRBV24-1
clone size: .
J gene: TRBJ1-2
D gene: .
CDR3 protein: CATSATGYGYTF
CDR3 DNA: TGTGCCACCAGTGCGACAGGCTATGGCTACACCTTC

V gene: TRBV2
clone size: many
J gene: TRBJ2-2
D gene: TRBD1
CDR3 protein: CATAADRATGELFF
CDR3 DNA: TGTGCCACCGCGGCAGACAGGGCCACCGGGGAGCTGTTTTTT

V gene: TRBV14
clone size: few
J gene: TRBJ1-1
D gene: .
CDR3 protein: CASSRGGSATEAFF
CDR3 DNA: TGTGCCAGCAGCCGAGGGGGTTCGGCCACTGAAGCTTTCTTT

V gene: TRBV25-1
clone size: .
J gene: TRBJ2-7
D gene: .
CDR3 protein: CASAPGRISDEQYF
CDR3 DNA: TGTGCCAGCGCCCCCGGACGTATTTCGGACGAGCAGTACTTC

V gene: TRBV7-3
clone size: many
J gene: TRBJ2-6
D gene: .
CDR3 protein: CASSLNSGANVLTF
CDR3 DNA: TGTGCCAGCAGCTTAAACTCTGGGGCCAACGTCCTGACTTTC

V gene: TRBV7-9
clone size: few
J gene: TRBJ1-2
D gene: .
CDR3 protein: CASSLGLLYGYTF
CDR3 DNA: TGTGCCAGCAGCTTGGGACTTCTCTATGGCTACACCTTC

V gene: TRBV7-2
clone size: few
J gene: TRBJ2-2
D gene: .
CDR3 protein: CASSFGYLSAGELFF
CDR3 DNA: TGTGCCAGCAGCTTCGGCTACCTGAGCGCCGGGGAGCTGTTTTTT

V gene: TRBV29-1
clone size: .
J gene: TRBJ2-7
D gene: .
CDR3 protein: CASSVGPFYEQYF
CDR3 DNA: TGTGCCAGTTCGGTTGGGCCCTTCTACGAGCAGTACTTC

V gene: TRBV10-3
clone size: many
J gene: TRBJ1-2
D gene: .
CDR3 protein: CAISQGGDGYTF
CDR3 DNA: TGTGCCATCAGTCAAGGGGGGGATGGCTACACCTTC

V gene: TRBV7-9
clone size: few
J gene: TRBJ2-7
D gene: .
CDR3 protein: CASSLRQTNSYEQYF
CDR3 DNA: TGTGCCAGCAGCTTAAGGCAGACAAACTCCTACGAGCAGTACTTC

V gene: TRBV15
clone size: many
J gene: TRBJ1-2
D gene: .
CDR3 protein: CATSREAYGYTF
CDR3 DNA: TGTGCCACCAGCAGGGAGGCGTATGGCTACACCTTC

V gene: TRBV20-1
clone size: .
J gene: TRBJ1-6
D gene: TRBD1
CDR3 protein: CSASGQGRRSPLHF
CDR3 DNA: TGCAGTGCTTCGGGACAGGGGAGACGGTCACCCCTCCACTTT

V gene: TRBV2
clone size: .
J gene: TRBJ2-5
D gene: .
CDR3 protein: CASSDTESPIETQHF
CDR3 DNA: TGTGCCAGCAGTGACACCGAATCCCCCATAGAGACCCAGCACTTC

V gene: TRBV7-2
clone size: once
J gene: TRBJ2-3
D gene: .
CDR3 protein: CASSLEVVDTQYF
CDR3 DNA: TGTGCCAGCAGCTTAGAAGTAGTAGATACGCAGTATTTT

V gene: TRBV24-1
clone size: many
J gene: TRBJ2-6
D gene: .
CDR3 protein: CATSDLSGANVLTF
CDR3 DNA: TGTGCCACCAGTGATCTCTCTGGGGCCAACGTCCTGACTTTC

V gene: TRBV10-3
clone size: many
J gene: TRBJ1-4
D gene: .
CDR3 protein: CAISSGGNEKLFF
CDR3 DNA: TGTGCCATCTCTTCGGGGGGAAATGAAAAACTGTTTTTT

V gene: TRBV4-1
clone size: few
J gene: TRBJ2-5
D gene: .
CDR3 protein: CASSQDPAQETQYF
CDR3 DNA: TGCGCCAGCAGCCAAGATCCAGCTCAAGAGACCCAGTACTTC

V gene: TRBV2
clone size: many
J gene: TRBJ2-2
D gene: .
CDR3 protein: CASSLTATGELFF
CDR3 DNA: TGTGCCAGCAGCCTTACAGCCACCGGGGAGCTGTTTTTT

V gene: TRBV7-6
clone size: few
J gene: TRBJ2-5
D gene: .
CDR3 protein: CASSLGGVKGGETQYF
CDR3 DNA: TGTGCCAGCAGCTTAGGTGGGGTCAAAGGTGGAGAGACCCAGTACTTC

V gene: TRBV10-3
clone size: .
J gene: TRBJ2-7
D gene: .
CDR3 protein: CAISSSGEFYEQYF
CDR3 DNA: TGTGCCATCAGTTCGTCAGGGGAGTTCTACGAGCAGTACTTC

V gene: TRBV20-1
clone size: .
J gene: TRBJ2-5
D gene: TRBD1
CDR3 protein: CSASDRGMETQYF
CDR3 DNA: TGCAGTGCCTCCGACAGGGGAATGGAGACCCAGTACTTC

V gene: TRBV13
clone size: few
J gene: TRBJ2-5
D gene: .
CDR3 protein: CASTLGSRDIGTQYF
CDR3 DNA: TGTGCCAGCACTCTGGGGAGCAGGGATATCGGGACCCAGTACTTC

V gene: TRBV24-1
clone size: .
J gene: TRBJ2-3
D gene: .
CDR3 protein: CATSEGATDTQYF
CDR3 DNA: TGTGCCACCAGTGAGGGGGCGACAGATACGCAGTATTTT

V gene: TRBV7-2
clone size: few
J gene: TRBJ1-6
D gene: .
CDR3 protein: CASSFRGANNSPLHF
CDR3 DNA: TGTGCCAGCAGCTTTCGGGGGGCGAATAATTCACCCCTCCACTTT

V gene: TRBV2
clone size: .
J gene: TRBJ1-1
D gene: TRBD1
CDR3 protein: CASKVGRGPTEAFF
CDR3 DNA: TGTGCCAGCAAGGTTGGTAGGGGGCCTACTGAAGCTTTCTTT

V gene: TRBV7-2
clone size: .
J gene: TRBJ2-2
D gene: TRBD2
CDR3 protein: CASSSVASGNTGELFF
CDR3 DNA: TGTGCCAGCAGCTCCGTGGCTAGCGGAAACACCGGGGAGCTGTTTTTT

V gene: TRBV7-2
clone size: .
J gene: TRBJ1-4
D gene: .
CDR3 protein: CASSRRSGTSDEKLFF
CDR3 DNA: TGTGCCAGCAGCCGGAGGTCCGGGACTTCGGATGAAAAACTGTTTTTT